This TCR beta chain derives from a study of cytomegalovirus exposure and HLA in healthy donors. Researchers ran the PCR with 60 Vbeta and 13 Jbeta primers. Per the study methods: Roughly 10 million shared chains were among approximately 87 million unique TCR beta chains counted in a later analysis. Assay: immunoSEQ multiplex PCR; the TCRdb copy retains only in-frame clones and omits some. Clone size and the V and J calls come from that table; the DNA yielded D and trimming. The data contain about 200,000 clones, about four fifths of them seen just once; the ten biggest clones take up about 0.36%. Findings of the study overall: CMV serostatus was the sole immune exposure data available.

V was pared by 6 bases and J by 2 bases, with 9 bases of the junction left unmatched. The CDR3 has 15 amino acids. Germline V lookup: CDR1 SGHVS, CDR2 FNYEAQ. A note on this clone: The antigen is unknown.

The specimen was PBMCs. V usage is TRBV7-6 and J usage is TRBJ2-7; 8 bases align to TRBD1. The sequence was collected from a male donor in good health and CMV-seropositive. This chain's CDR3 is CASSLGTGETYEQYF. The CDR3 DNA reads as TGTGCCAGCAGTCTCGGGACAGGTGAAACCTACGAGCAGTACTTC.